The 30 T cell receptor beta chains listed next were all sequenced from one sample in a study of T cells after yellow fever vaccination. TCRdb re-called the 5' RACE reads with MiXCR, one entry per CDR3 protein. This sample has about 360,000 distinct CDR3 sequences, with around 6.4% found just once. The sequences come from PBMCs, collected 5 days after the yellow fever booster vaccination. The receptors come from a man younger than 45 who received the YFV17D yellow fever vaccine.

There are many counts of this clonotype. The genes are TRBV5-1 and TRBJ2-3; D might be TRBD1 (5 bases). The germline gives CDR1 SGHRS, CDR2 YFSETQ. Between the trimmed V and J ends, which lost 2 bases and 3 bases, there was a span of 13 bases. The CDR3 is made up of 15 amino acids. DNA of the CDR3: TGCGCCAGCAGCTTCGATGCAGGGATAACAGATACGCAGTATTTT. It yields the protein CASSFDAGITDTQYF.

The sample holds a few counts of this clonotype. The rearrangement joins TRBV3-1 to TRBJ2-7, with 12 bases identical to TRBD2. CDR1 LGHDT and CDR2 YNNKEL come from the germline V gene (reference sequence). V lost 2 bases and J lost 2; bases outside the gene matches: 1. CDR3 size: 15 residues. CDR3 loop: CASSQLAGGAYEQYF. DNA for the CDR3: TGTGCCAGCAGCCAACTAGCGGGAGGGGCCTACGAGCAGTACTTC.

The chain couples TRBV7-9 to TRBJ2-1; 7 bases are a match to TRBD2. The CDR3 contains 15 residues. Germline trimming cut 3 bases from V and 6 bases from J; bases unmatched to any gene: 8. The germline gives CDR1 SEHNR, CDR2 FQNEAQ (reference sequence). CDR3 nucleotides: TGTGCCAGCAGCTTGGGCGGGAGTGTAGGCAATGAGCAGTTCTTC. Amino acid sequence: CASSLGGSVGNEQFF.

Many counts were recorded for this clonotype. The chain carries TRBV7-8 and TRBJ2-1; D not certain. Trimming cost V 2 bases and J 9 bases, with 11 bases left between them. Looked up from germline, CDR1 is SGHVS and CDR2 is FQNEAQ. The CDR3 extends over 13 amino acids. The CDR3 nucleotides are TGTGCCAGCAGCTTATACTTGAGTGTTGAGCAGTTCTTC. It specifies CASSLYLSVEQFF.

In this sample, this clonotype turned up many times. This chain joins TRBV7-8 and TRBJ2-1; D is unresolved. V was clipped by 5 bases and J by 0 bases, with 11 bases between them. CDR3 size: 15 residues. The germline V gene encodes CDR1 SGHVS and CDR2 FQNEAQ. DNA of the CDR3: TGTGCCAGCAGCCGGGCGGAGCACTCCTACAATGAGCAGTTCTTC. Encoded protein: CASSRAEHSYNEQFF. The full variable domain, with the rest looked up from reference TRBV7-8 and TRBJ2-1, is GAGVSQSPRYKVAKRGQDVALRCDPISGHVSLFWYQQALGQGPEFLTYFQNEAQLDKSGLPSDRFFAERPEGSVSTLKIQRTQQEDSAVYLCASSRAEHSYNEQFFGPGTRLTVL.

This clonotype was seen a handful of times. CDR3 bases: TGTGCCACCAGCAGAGGCGGACTAGCGGGAACATACAATGAGCAGTTCTTC. Amino acid sequence: CATSRGGLAGTYNEQFF. The rearrangement joins TRBV15 to TRBJ2-1; the match to TRBD2 covers 12 bases. This CDR3 is 17 amino acids long. CDR1 and CDR2 (germline): LNHNV, YYDKDF (reference sequence). After removal of 1 base from V and 4 bases from J, the junction contained 5 bases not matched to a gene. The full variable domain, rest sourced from reference TRBV15 and TRBJ2-1, is DAMVIQNPRYQVTQFGKPVTLSCSQTLNHNVMYWYQQKSSQAPKLLFHYYDKDFNNEADTPDNFQSRRPNTSFCFLDIRSPGLGDTAMYLCATSRGGLAGTYNEQFFGPGTRLTVL.

This clonotype was counted a few times. V is TRBV20-1 and J is TRBJ2-7; 11 positions agree with TRBD1. Unmatched junction bases numbered 11, after V lost 6 bases and J lost 4 bases. Germline V gene data show CDR1 as DFQATT and CDR2 as SNEGSKA (reference sequence). The CDR3 contains 15 residues. CDR3 sequence: CSAIRDRGNLYEQYF. The CDR3 nucleotides are TGCAGTGCAATCCGGGACAGGGGGAATCTATACGAGCAGTACTTC.

This clonotype was seen at least ten times. The V call is TRBV29-1, the J call TRBJ2-7; TRBD2 matches 7 bases. From germline, CDR1 is SQVTM and CDR2 ANQGSEA. This CDR3 has 13 residues. V lost 5 bases and J lost 6; bases outside the gene matches: 10. The CDR3 region is CSVIEAGEGEQYF. The CDR3 DNA sequence: TGCAGCGTTATAGAGGCGGGAGAGGGCGAGCAGTACTTC.

This clonotype showed up just a few times. V gene TRBV4-3 combines with J gene TRBJ1-5; no clear D gene. Germline CDR1 and CDR2: LGHNA and YSLEER. Deletions cut 0 bases from V and 2 bases from J, with 11 bases between. CDR3 length: 16 amino acids. Written as DNA, the CDR3 is TGCGCCAGCAGCCAAGATTGGAGCAGCCGCAATCAGCCCCAGCATTTT. Translation: CASSQDWSSRNQPQHF.

This clonotype turned up a few times. This chain joins TRBV28 and TRBJ1-1; 8 nucleotides line up with TRBD1. The CDR3 is 15 residues long. V was pared by 8 bases and J by 3 bases, with 11 bases of the junction left unmatched. The germline V gene has CDR1 MDHEN and CDR2 SYDVKM. The chain's CDR3 is CASGGGTGFYTEAFF. CDR3 bases: TGTGCCAGCGGGGGGGGGACAGGCTTCTACACTGAAGCTTTCTTT.

This clonotype was seen many times. The genes are TRBV7-2 and TRBJ2-3, with TRBD2 matching 9 bases. CDR1 and CDR2 (germline): SGHTA, FQGNSA. V lost 5 bases and J lost 8; bases outside the gene matches: 11. The CDR3 runs to 15 residues. The CDR3 loop reads CASSRIGLATVTQYF. CDR3 sequence (DNA): TGTGCCAGCAGCCGCATTGGACTAGCGACTGTTACGCAGTATTTT.

A few counts support this clonotype. This chain connects TRBV12-3 or TRBV12-4 to TRBJ1-5; D gene unclear. The CDR3 extends over 13 amino acids. V shed 4 bases and J shed 4 bases, with 8 bases lying between them. The CDR3 nucleotides read TGTGCCAGCAGTTGGGAGGAGAATCAGCCCCAGCATTTT. Its translation is CASSWEENQPQHF.

The sample holds many counts of this clonotype. CDR3 sequence (DNA): TGTGCCATCACCGCAGAGGCGAACACCGGGGAGCTGTTTTTT. It translates to CAITAEANTGELFF. The chain employs TRBV10-3 and TRBJ2-2; D ambiguous. V lost 7 bases, J lost 0 bases, and 9 bases lay in between. The CDR3 has 14 amino acids. Germline-derived CDR1 and CDR2 are ENHRY and SYGVKD.

Only a few counts were recorded for this clonotype. CDR3 in amino acids: CASSQAGLPTQYF. For the CDR3, the DNA is TGCGCCAGCAGCCAAGCTGGGTTGCCGACCCAGTACTTC. The chain combines TRBV5-1 with TRBJ2-5; D remains unclear. This CDR3 is 13 amino acids long. V lost 4 bases, J lost 7 bases, and 14 bases lay in between. CDR1 and CDR2 from the germline V gene are SGHRS and YFSETQ.

This clonotype was observed a few times. Germline is not matched at one junction end, which may reflect a read error. V usage is TRBV6-5 and J usage is TRBJ1-1; possible D gene TRBD1, 5 bases. The CDR3 consists of 12 residues. Per germline, CDR1 MNHEY and CDR2 SVGAGI. DNA of the CDR3: TGTGCCAGCAGCGGGGGGAACGCTGAAGCTTTCTTT. The encoded protein is CASSGGNAEAFF.

The table lists this clonotype with a few counts. The V gene is TRBV20-1, the J gene TRBJ1-5; D might be TRBD1 (6 bases). This CDR3 contains 14 residues. CDR1 is DFQATT and CDR2 is SNEGSKA in the germline V gene (reference sequence). The germline V and J ends were trimmed by 3 bases and 0 bases, with 9 bases remaining between them. CDR3 nucleotide sequence: TGCAGTGCTAGGACAGGTCATAGCAATCAGCCCCAGCATTTT. This sequence encodes CSARTGHSNQPQHF.

This clonotype was counted between two and nine times. The chain is built from TRBV12-3 or TRBV12-4 and TRBJ2-2; D is ambiguous. Trimming cost V 5 bases and J 6 bases, with 10 bases left between them. CDR3 length: 13 amino acids. CDR3 bases: TGTGCCAGCAGTGATTTAATGGCCGGGGAGCTGTTTTTT. The encoded protein is CASSDLMAGELFF.

The chain recombines TRBV4-2 with TRBJ2-2, with D hard to call. The CDR3 is made up of 15 amino acids. Deletions cut 0 bases from V and 5 bases from J, with 10 bases between. Germline CDR1 reads LGHNA; CDR2 reads YNFKEQ. The DNA for the CDR3 is TGTGCCAGCAGCCAAGACAGCAGCACGACCGGGGAGCTGTTTTTT. Translated: CASSQDSSTTGELFF.

This sequence joins TRBV7-9 and TRBJ2-1; either TRBD1 or TRBD2 may supply D (5 bases each). CDR1 and CDR2 (germline): SEHNR, FQNEAQ (reference sequence). Trimming took 1 base from V and 5 from J, leaving 9 bases between them. The CDR3 has 14 residues. CDR3 nucleotide sequence: TGTGCCAGCAGCTTAGGTCGGGACCACAATGAGCAGTTCTTC. It yields the protein CASSLGRDHNEQFF.

This clonotype was observed a few times. The chain is built from TRBV7-8 and TRBJ2-7; 8 bases map to TRBD1. This CDR3 contains 15 residues. J gave up 3 bases and V 5 bases, and 9 bases lay outside the gene matches. Germline CDR1 and CDR2: SGHVS and FQNEAQ. The CDR3 nucleotides are TGTGCCAGCAGCCCCCGGGACAGGTTGTTCTACGAGCAGTACTTC. Translating it yields CASSPRDRLFYEQYF. Supplemented by reference TRBV7-8 and TRBJ2-7, the full variable domain reads GAGVSQSPRYKVAKRGQDVALRCDPISGHVSLFWYQQALGQGPEFLTYFQNEAQLDKSGLPSDRFFAERPEGSVSTLKIQRTQQEDSAVYLCASSPRDRLFYEQYFGPGTRLTVT.

This clonotype was found a few times. The J gene is TRBJ2-5, the V gene TRBV30; D ambiguous. CDR1 is GTSNPN, CDR2 SVGIG, per germline (reference sequence). CDR3 length: 16 amino acids. Trimming left V 5 bases short and J 2 bases short, with 21 bases between. CDR3 in amino acids: CAWAGGNGVGQETQYF. The CDR3 nucleotides read TGTGCCTGGGCCGGTGGGAACGGAGTAGGTCAAGAGACCCAGTACTTC.

In its sample, this clonotype was seen many times. The V gene is TRBV10-2, the J gene TRBJ2-7, with TRBD2 matching over 7 bases. The trim removed 3 bases at V and 3 bases at J, leaving 2 bases unmatched. Looked up from germline, CDR1 is WSHSY and CDR2 is SAAADI. This CDR3 region has 13 residues. The CDR3 nucleotides are TGCGCCAGCAGTGACAGCGGGAACTACGAGCAGTACTTC. It is translated as CASSDSGNYEQYF.

This clonotype was seen a few times. This sequence joins TRBV20-1 and TRBJ2-1; 8 bases fit TRBD2. The V segment lost 6 bases and the J segment 8 bases; nucleotides outside the gene matches: 6. The CDR3 length is 12 residues. The germline gives CDR1 DFQATT, CDR2 SNEGSKA (reference sequence). The chain's CDR3 is CSALSGSDEQFF. The CDR3 DNA follows: TGCAGTGCCCTAAGCGGGAGCGATGAGCAGTTCTTC.

This clonotype occurred many times. The V gene is TRBV5-1, the J gene TRBJ2-1; tentative D call: TRBD2 (6 bases). The CDR3 loop spans 13 amino acids. V was clipped by 3 bases and J by 6 bases, with 10 bases between them. The germline gives CDR1 SGHRS, CDR2 YFSETQ. CDR3: CASSWGTFNEQFF. The CDR3 nucleotides are TGCGCCAGCAGCTGGGGGACTTTCAATGAGCAGTTCTTC.

The gene calls are TRBV5-1 and TRBJ2-7, with D unclear. This CDR3 spans 13 amino acids. V was clipped by 1 base and J by 2 bases, with 7 bases between them. The germline gives CDR1 SGHRS, CDR2 YFSETQ. The CDR3 DNA reads as TGCGCCAGCAGCTTGCGCCCCCCCTACGAGCAGTACTTC. The encoded protein is CASSLRPPYEQYF.

This clonotype was seen many times. This chain connects TRBV20-1 to TRBJ2-7; 8 bases map to TRBD1. Germline V lookup: CDR1 DFQATT, CDR2 SNEGSKA (reference sequence). The CDR3 loop spans 15 amino acids. Trimming took 3 bases from V and 3 from J; bases not matched to a gene: 10. The CDR3 loop is CSASQRDRTFYEQYF. CDR3 coding DNA: TGCAGTGCTAGCCAACGGGACAGGACCTTCTACGAGCAGTACTTC.

This clonotype has a handful of counts. The rearrangement uses TRBV7-3 and TRBJ2-3; 8 bases align to TRBD2. The germline gives CDR1 SGHTA, CDR2 FQGTGA. J was trimmed by 5 bases and V by 5 bases; bases with no gene match: 6. This CDR3 contains 14 residues. In DNA, the CDR3 is TGTGCCAGCAGCCCCGGGGGGGCGGTAGATACGCAGTATTTT. It codes for CASSPGGAVDTQYF. The full variable domain, rest sourced from reference TRBV7-3 and TRBJ2-3, is GAGVSQTPSNKVTEKGKYVELRCDPISGHTALYWYRQSLGQGPEFLIYFQGTGAADDSGLPNDRFFAVRPEGSVSTLKIQRTERGDSAVYLCASSPGGAVDTQYFGPGTRLTVL.

V usage is TRBV4-3 and J usage is TRBJ2-7; D is perhaps TRBD2 (6 bases). Trimming removed 1 base from V and 2 bases from J, with 15 bases in between. CDR3 length equals 16 residues. The germline V gene encodes CDR1 LGHNA and CDR2 YSLEER. The CDR3 is CASSQGPIGSTYEQYF. CDR3 nucleotide sequence: TGCGCCAGCAGCCAAGGGCCCATCGGGAGCACCTACGAGCAGTACTTC.

There are many counts of this clonotype. V gene TRBV6-5 combines with J gene TRBJ2-1, with 7 bases lining up with TRBD2. The germline gives CDR1 MNHEY, CDR2 SVGAGI. The CDR3 totals 13 residues. V gave up 2 bases and J gave up 8 bases; unmatched junction bases: 3. The DNA of the CDR3 is TGTGCCAGCAGTTACACGGGGGGAGATGAGCAGTTCTTC. This sequence encodes CASSYTGGDEQFF.

This clonotype was recorded at least ten times. CDR3 nucleotides: TGCGCCAGCAGCTTGGAAGGGGTGGGGGACACTGAAGCTTTCTTT. It yields the protein CASSLEGVGDTEAFF. This rearrangement joins TRBV5-1 to TRBJ1-1, with D maybe TRBD1 (5 bases). The CDR3 runs 15 residues. Trimming took off 0 bases at V and 3 bases at J, with 12 bases between the two ends. Germline CDR1 SGHRS, CDR2 YFSETQ.